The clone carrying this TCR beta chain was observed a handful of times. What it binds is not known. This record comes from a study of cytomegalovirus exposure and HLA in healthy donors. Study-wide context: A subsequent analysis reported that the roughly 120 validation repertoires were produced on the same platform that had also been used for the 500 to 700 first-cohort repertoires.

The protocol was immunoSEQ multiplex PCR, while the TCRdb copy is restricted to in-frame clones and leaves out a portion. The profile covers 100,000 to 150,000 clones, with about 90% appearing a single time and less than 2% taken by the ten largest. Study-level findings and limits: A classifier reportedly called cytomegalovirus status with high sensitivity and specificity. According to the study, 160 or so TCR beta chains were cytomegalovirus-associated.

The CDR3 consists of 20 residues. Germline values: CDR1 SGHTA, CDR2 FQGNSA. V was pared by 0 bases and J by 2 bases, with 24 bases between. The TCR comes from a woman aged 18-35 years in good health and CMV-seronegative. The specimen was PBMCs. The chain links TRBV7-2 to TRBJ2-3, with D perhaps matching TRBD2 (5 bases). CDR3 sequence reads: CASSLAPAGRDSGDTDTQYF. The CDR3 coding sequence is TGTGCCAGCAGCTTAGCGCCTGCGGGTCGGGATTCCGGTGACACAGATACGCAGTATTTT.